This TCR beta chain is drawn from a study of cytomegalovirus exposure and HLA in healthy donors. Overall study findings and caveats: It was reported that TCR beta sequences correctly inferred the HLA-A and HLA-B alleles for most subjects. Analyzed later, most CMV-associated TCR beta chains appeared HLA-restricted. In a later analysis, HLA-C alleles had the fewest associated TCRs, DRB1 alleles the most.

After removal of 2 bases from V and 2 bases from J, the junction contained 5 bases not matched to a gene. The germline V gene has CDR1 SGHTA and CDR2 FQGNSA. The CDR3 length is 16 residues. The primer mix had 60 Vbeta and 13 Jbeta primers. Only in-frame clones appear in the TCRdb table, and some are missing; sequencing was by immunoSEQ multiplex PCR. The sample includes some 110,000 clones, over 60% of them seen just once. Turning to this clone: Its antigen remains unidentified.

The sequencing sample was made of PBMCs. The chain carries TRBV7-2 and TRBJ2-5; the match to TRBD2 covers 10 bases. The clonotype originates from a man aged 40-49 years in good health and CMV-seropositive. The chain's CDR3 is CASSLYPSGGQETQYF. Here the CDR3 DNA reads TGTGCCAGCAGCTTATATCCTAGCGGGGGACAAGAGACCCAGTACTTC. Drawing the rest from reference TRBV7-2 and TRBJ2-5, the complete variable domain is GAGVSQSPSNKVTEKGKDVELRCDPISGHTALYWYRQSLGQGLEFLIYFQGNSAPDKSGLPSDRFSAERTGGSVSTLTIQRTQQEDSAVYLCASSLYPSGGQETQYFGPGTRLLVL.